This paragraph covers one TCR beta chain sequence. Assay used: immunoSEQ multiplex PCR; TCRdb lists only in-frame clones, some missing. Of roughly 120,000 clones listed, over 80% are singletons. These data are taken from a study of blood T cell repertoires in COVID-19. Study details: Sites across the United States, Italy and Spain contributed samples from acute and convalescent COVID-19. PBMCs, B-cell-depleted T cells, or T cells provided the cDNA or gDNA that made up the material.

This CDR3 contains 13 residues. Trimming cost V 5 bases and J 10 bases, with 15 bases left between them. Germline CDR1 is MNHEY and CDR2 is SMNVEV (reference sequence). What was sequenced was peripheral blood. This chain connects TRBV27 to TRBJ1-3; TRBD1 is a possible D gene (6 bases). This TCR was sampled from a woman aged 45-59 years with acute or convalescent COVID-19. In nucleotides, the CDR3 is TGTGCCAGCAGTCCCCAGGGGATGGGGACCATATATTTT. Its protein is CASSPQGMGTIYF.